Each of the 31 T cell receptor beta chains below was sequenced from the same sample in a study of CD8+ T cells in alopecia areata. Sequencing templates came from extracted RNA that was reverse transcribed into cDNA. Produced via immunoSEQ multiplex PCR; TCRdb's table is partial and in-frame only. In total the sample includes roughly 120,000 clones, none of them seen once. The specimen sequenced was lesional skin. These receptors were taken from a C3H/HeJ mouse with alopecia areata. As its MHC haplotype, the strain has H2-k.

In this sample, this clone turned up a few times. Gene names and germline match the mouse. The read ends 4 residues shy of where the CDR3 ends; the end is completed using the germline J gene. Other DNA sequences in the sample encode the same CDR3. The chain employs TRBV13-3 and TRBJ2-4; 9 bases map to TRBD2. The V gene's germline CDR1 is NNHDY and CDR2 SYVADS. The CDR3 loop spans 14 amino acids. The CDR3 reads CASSTGTGKNTLYF. The covered CDR3 bases are TGTGCCAGCAGCACCGGGACTGGGAAGAAC.

A few counts support this clone. The protein TCRdb lists differs from the translation of the DNA at residue 10; the protein given here is translated from the DNA itself. Mouse gene names and germline throughout. The read ends 3 residues shy of where the CDR3 ends; the end is completed using the germline J gene. This chain links TRBV19 with TRBJ1-3; D not resolved. The CDR3 has 13 residues. From germline, CDR1 is FNHDT and CDR2 SITEND (reference sequence). The CDR3: CAGRRVGGNTLYF. The sequenced part of the CDR3 DNA is TGTGCCGGCAGGAGGGTAGGTGGAAATACG. Full variable domain (outside the CDR3, taken from reference TRBV19 and TRBJ1-3): GGIITQTPKFLIGQEGQKLTLKCQQNFNHDTMYWYRQDSGKGLRLIYYSITENDLQKGDLSEGYDASREKKSSFSLTVTSAQKNEMAVFLCAGRRVGGNTLYFGEGSRLIVV.

There are many counts of this clone. Gene names follow the mouse nomenclature. The read comes to an end 4 residues before the CDR3 does, leaving the germline J gene to fill in the end. The chain carries TRBV13-3 and TRBJ2-7; the D gene is possibly TRBD1 (6 bases). This CDR3 region has 10 residues. The germline V gene encodes CDR1 NNHDY and CDR2 SYVADS. The covered CDR3 bases are TGTGCCACCGGACAGTAT. This translates into CATGQY. The CDR3 as a whole reads CATGQYEQYF.

Concerning this clone: The gene names given are mouse names. The CDR3 end is not reached by the read, which stops 4 residues before it; the germline J gene fills it in. The genes are TRBV13-3 and TRBJ1-4; 7 bases agree with TRBD1. The trim removed 2 bases at V and 5 bases at J, leaving 6 bases unmatched. The germline CDR1 and CDR2 sequences are NNHDY and SYVADS. The length of the CDR3 is 15 residues. CDR3 DNA, as far as it was read: TGTGCCAGCAGTGACGACAGGGAGAAGAACGAA. Encoded protein: CASSDDREKNE. The CDR3 as a whole reads CASSDDREKNERLFF.

Concerning this clone itself: Genes and germline come from the mouse. The read falls 4 residues short of the CDR3 end, and the missing part is taken from the germline J gene. The chain uses TRBV13-3 and TRBJ1-4, with TRBD1 matching 8 bases. V lost 3 bases, J lost 3 bases, and 4 bases stayed unmatched. The germline CDR1 and CDR2 sequences are NNHDY and SYVADS. The CDR3 is 15 residues long. This CDR3 reads CASSASGGANERLFF. The covered CDR3 bases are TGTGCCAGCAGTGCCTCAGGGGGCGCCAACGAA.

This clone was detected a few times. The germline and genes are mouse ones. The read halts 4 residues ahead of the CDR3 end, with the missing end drawn from the germline J gene. The chain has TRBV1 and TRBJ1-1, with D perhaps matching TRBD1 (6 bases). Trimming stripped 3 bases from V and 3 bases from J, with 11 bases between. Per the germline V gene, CDR1 is NSQYPW and CDR2 is LRSPGD (reference sequence). The CDR3 extends over 14 amino acids. CDR3 amino acids: CTCSAGGADTEVFF. The DNA read from the CDR3 is TGCACCTGCAGTGCGGGGGGGGCCGACACA.

With respect to this clone: Germline and genes here are mouse. Read coverage stops 4 residues before the CDR3 terminus; the germline J gene supplies the remainder. This chain connects TRBV14 to TRBJ2-5; 9 bases align to TRBD2. This CDR3 has 14 amino acids. With V trimmed by 6 bases and J by 0 bases, 2 bases remained unmatched. CDR1 is SGHDT and CDR2 is FRDEAV in the germline V gene. CDR3 DNA (partial): TGTGCCAGCAACTGGGGGGCGAACCAAGAC. Translating it yields CASNWGANQD. The complete CDR3 protein is CASNWGANQDTQYF.

This clone was recorded a few times. Gene names denote mouse genes. The read comes to an end 4 residues before the CDR3 does, leaving the germline J gene to fill in the end. The rearrangement uses TRBV17 and TRBJ2-5, with TRBD1 matching over 10 bases. This CDR3 region has 14 residues. Germline V gene data show CDR1 as MNHDT and CDR2 as YYDKIL. The CDR3 bases that were read are TGTGCTAGCAGTGAGGACAGGGGGAAAGAC. Residues: CASSEDRGKD. The complete CDR3 reads CASSEDRGKDTQYF.

This clone was observed at least ten times. Gene names are the mouse ones. The part of the CDR3 DNA that was read is TGCACCTGCAGTGCAGATGTGAGGGGGCGCGTTGCAGAA. Translating gives CTCSADVRGRVAE. The entire CDR3 protein is CTCSADVRGRVAETLYF. The chain joins TRBV1 to TRBJ2-3; possible D gene TRBD1, 7 bases. The CDR3 is cut off 4 residues early in the read; its end comes from the germline J gene. CDR1 and CDR2 from the germline V gene are NSQYPW and LRSPGD (reference sequence). V was cut by 0 bases and J by 2 bases, with 15 bases left in between. The CDR3 has 17 amino acids.

Comments on this clone: Gene and germline names: mouse. The missing CDR3 end, 4 residues past where the read stops, is filled in from the germline J gene. The chain has TRBV13-3 and TRBJ2-2, with a tentative D call TRBD1 (6 bases). V lost 5 bases, J lost 6 bases, and 8 bases lay in between. CDR3 length equals 12 residues. CDR1 NNHDY and CDR2 SYVADS come from the germline V gene. Here the CDR3 reads CASRTGPGQLYF. CDR3 DNA (partial): TGTGCCAGCAGGACAGGACCCGGG.

A remark on this clone: Any gene name here is a mouse gene name. Coverage ceases 4 residues before the CDR3 finishes, and the germline J gene fills in the end. J is TRBJ2-3 and V is TRBV13-3, with TRBD1 as a possible D gene (5 bases). The CDR3 extends over 13 amino acids. The ends were cut back, 7 bases at V and 1 base at J, with 10 bases in the middle. Looked up from germline, CDR1 is NNHDY and CDR2 is SYVADS. The DNA read from the CDR3 is TGTGCCAGCTTTGGAGGGGGTGCAGAA. Translating it yields CASFGGGAE. The whole CDR3 region reads CASFGGGAETLYF.

Concerning this clone itself: Gene and germline names: mouse. The read ends 4 residues before the CDR3 terminus; that terminus is restored from the germline J gene. The V call is TRBV13-3, the J call TRBJ2-5; 12 bases are shared with TRBD1. The CDR3 is 15 amino acids. From germline, CDR1 is NNHDY and CDR2 SYVADS. Incomplete CDR3 DNA: TGTGCCAGCAGTGTCCGGGACAGGGGGCGCGAC. It encodes CASSVRDRGRD. The whole CDR3 sequence reads CASSVRDRGRDTQYF.

As concerns this clone: Mouse germline and gene names are used. The read comes to an end 4 residues before the CDR3 does, leaving the germline J gene to fill in the end. The genes are TRBV1 and TRBJ2-1; possibly TRBD1 or TRBD2 for D (5 bases each). Trimming pared 1 base from V and 6 bases from J, leaving 10 bases between. The CDR3 sequence is 14 residues long. Germline V lookup: CDR1 NSQYPW, CDR2 LRSPGD (reference sequence). CDR3 residues: CTCSAGGPIAEQFF. The sequenced part of the CDR3 DNA is TGCACCTGCAGTGCAGGGGGACCTATTGCT.

This clone showed up just a few times. Translating the DNA gives a protein that differs from the TCRdb entry at residue 13; the protein shown here is that DNA translation. Mouse germline and gene names are used. The read halts 3 residues ahead of the CDR3 end, with the missing end drawn from the germline J gene. The genes are TRBV3 and TRBJ1-6, with 10 bases that match TRBD1. TRBJ1-6 is filed as an ORF, its function uncertain. V lost 3 bases, J lost 3 bases, and 2 bases stayed unmatched. The CDR3 is made up of 16 amino acids. CDR1 and CDR2 from the germline V gene are SNHLY and FYNGKV (reference sequence). The covered CDR3 bases are TGTGCCAGCAGCTTCCGGGACAGGGGCTATAATTCGCCC. It is translated as CASSFRDRGYNSP. The full CDR3 sequence reads CASSFRDRGYNSPLYF.

Note on this clone: These gene names are mouse names. The CDR3 end is not reached by the read, which stops 4 residues before it; the germline J gene fills it in. The genes are TRBV1 and TRBJ2-4, with TRBD1 matching over 7 bases. The CDR3 length is 13 residues. CDR1 and CDR2 from the germline V gene are NSQYPW and LRSPGD (reference sequence). The CDR3 reads CTCSAPGQNTLYF. The sequenced CDR3 bases are TGCACCTGCAGTGCCCCGGGACAGAAC.

This clone appeared a few times. Gene names follow the mouse nomenclature. Read sequence stops 4 residues before the CDR3 end, and the germline J gene provides the missing end. The chain has TRBV13-1 and TRBJ1-4; TRBD1 matches at 8 bases. With 0 bases clipped from V and 3 bases from J, the junction kept 1 base outside the gene matches. The CDR3 contains 15 residues. Germline V gene lookup returns CDR1 NSHNY and CDR2 SYGAGN. The part of the CDR3 DNA that was read is TGTGCCAGCAGTGATGGGACAGGGACCAACGAA. Translating it yields CASSDGTGTNE. The whole CDR3 protein is CASSDGTGTNERLFF.

Notes on this clone: Gene names are mouse gene names. The CDR3 goes on 4 residues after the read ends, and that part is filled in from the germline J gene. The genes are TRBV19 and TRBJ2-7; 11 nucleotides line up with TRBD2. This CDR3 contains 14 residues. CDR1 is FNHDT and CDR2 is SITEND in the germline V gene (reference sequence). This chain's CDR3 is CASSPTGGEYEQYF. The part of the CDR3 DNA that was read is TGTGCCAGCAGTCCGACTGGGGGGGAATAT. The variable domain in full, with the rest retrieved from reference TRBV19 and TRBJ2-7, is GGIITQTPKFLIGQEGQKLTLKCQQNFNHDTMYWYRQDSGKGLRLIYYSITENDLQKGDLSEGYDASREKKSSFSLTVTSAQKNEMAVFLCASSPTGGEYEQYFGPGTRLTVL.

This clone was found a few times. Mouse germline and gene names are used. The CDR3 protein is CASSPTGVDQDTQYF. The part of the CDR3 DNA that was read is TGTGCTAGCAGTCCAACAGGGGTGGACCAAGAC. The V gene is TRBV17, the J gene TRBJ2-5; 7 bases fit TRBD1. Sequencing ends 4 residues short of the CDR3 end; the germline J gene provides the rest. The CDR3 runs to 15 residues. Germline CDR1 and CDR2: MNHDT and YYDKIL. The ends lost 5 bases at V and 1 base at J; junction bases unmatched: 6. The whole variable domain, filled in from reference TRBV17 and TRBJ2-5, reads DTTVKQNPRYKLARVGKPVNLICSQTMNHDTMYWYQKKPNQAPKLLLFYYDKILNREADTFEKFQSSRPNNSFCSLYIGSAGLEYSAMYLCASSPTGVDQDTQYFGPGTRLLVL.

Comment on this clone: Gene and germline names: mouse. The read halts 4 residues ahead of the CDR3 end, with the missing end drawn from the germline J gene. J is TRBJ2-5 and V is TRBV19; 7 bases align to TRBD2. The germline CDR1 and CDR2 sequences are FNHDT and SITEND (reference sequence). The CDR3 is 13 amino acids. CDR3 protein: CASSFGGTDTQYF. The sequenced part of the CDR3 DNA is TGTGCCAGCAGTTTTGGGGGGACGGAC.

This clone was counted only a few times. Gene names follow the mouse nomenclature. The sequence runs out 4 residues before the end of the CDR3; the remainder is reconstructed from the germline J gene. The V call is TRBV1, the J call TRBJ2-1, with 11 bases lining up with TRBD2. V trimming: 3 bases; J trimming: 3 bases; junction bases outside the gene matches: 4. In germline, CDR1 is NSQYPW, CDR2 LRSPGD (reference sequence). The CDR3 is made up of 16 amino acids. CDR3: CTCSAPDWGVYAEQFF. Partial CDR3 DNA: TGCACCTGCAGTGCCCCGGACTGGGGGGTCTATGCT.

This clone was found a few times. Germline and genes here are mouse. From the germline J gene comes the end of the CDR3, since the read stops 4 residues before it. The chain combines TRBV1 with TRBJ2-3; 8 bases map to TRBD2. The CDR3 totals 17 residues. Looked up from germline, CDR1 is NSQYPW and CDR2 is LRSPGD (reference sequence). V shed 0 bases, J shed 0 bases, and the junction held 5 bases outside the gene matches. Here the CDR3 reads CTCSADLTGVSAETLYF. CDR3 DNA (partial): TGCACCTGCAGTGCAGATCTGACTGGGGTTAGTGCAGAA.

As regards this clone: Mouse names are used for the genes. Read coverage stops 4 residues before the CDR3 terminus; the germline J gene supplies the remainder. V and J are TRBV17 and TRBJ2-1; 7 bases fit TRBD2. V dropped 0 bases and J dropped 0; count of bases not matched to a gene: 5. The CDR3 is 17 residues long. CDR1 is MNHDT, CDR2 YYDKIL, per germline. The DNA read from the CDR3 is TGTGCTAGCAGTAGAGATCTGGCTGGGGGTAACTATGCT. It translates to CASSRDLAGGNYA. In full, the CDR3 is CASSRDLAGGNYAEQFF.

This clone was seen at least ten times. Mouse germline and gene names are used. The read halts 4 residues ahead of the CDR3 end, with the missing end drawn from the germline J gene. The V and J genes are TRBV13-3 and TRBJ1-2; the match to TRBD1 covers 7 bases. The V gene's germline CDR1 is NNHDY and CDR2 SYVADS. The CDR3 loop spans 14 amino acids. CDR3 DNA (partial): TGTGCCAGCAGTGATGCCACAGGGGAAGAC. It yields the protein CASSDATGED. The whole CDR3 protein is CASSDATGEDDYTF.

This clone was picked up a small number of times. All gene names here are mouse names. The CDR3 is cut off 4 residues early in the read; its end comes from the germline J gene. V and J are TRBV1 and TRBJ2-1; 7 nucleotides align to TRBD2. In germline, CDR1 is NSQYPW, CDR2 LRSPGD (reference sequence). The CDR3 has 14 residues. V gave up 4 bases and J gave up 6 bases; unmatched junction bases: 6. CDR3 DNA, as far as it was read: TGCACCTGCAGTGGAGACTGGGTTGGTGCT. Amino acid sequence: CTCSGDWVGA. The complete CDR3 sequence is CTCSGDWVGAEQFF.

This clone was counted between two and nine times. The gene names given are mouse names. The sequenced fragment ends 4 residues before the CDR3 boundary, so the rest is inferred from the germline J gene. The chain uses TRBV13-3 and TRBJ2-7, with D possibly TRBD1 on 5 matching bases. Germline V lookup: CDR1 NNHDY, CDR2 SYVADS. There are 14 residues in the CDR3. The V gene lost 4 bases and the J gene lost 0 bases, with 11 bases spanning the gap. The DNA read from the CDR3 is TGTGCCAGCAGTTTTCAAGACAGCTCCTAT. Its protein product is CASSFQDSSY. The whole CDR3 sequence reads CASSFQDSSYEQYF.

This clone has only a few counts. Gene names denote mouse genes. The CDR3 extends 4 residues past the end of the read, so its final part is completed from the germline J gene. The chain links TRBV13-1 to TRBJ2-3; D is possibly TRBD1 (5 bases). Trimming cost V 0 bases and J 0 bases, with 11 bases left between them. The CDR3 has 16 residues. Germline-derived CDR1 and CDR2 are NSHNY and SYGAGN. Here the CDR3 reads CASSDARGGSAETLYF. CDR3 DNA, as far as it was read: TGTGCCAGCAGTGATGCAAGGGGAGGGAGTGCAGAA.

A few counts support this clone. Gene and germline names: mouse. Read coverage stops 4 residues before the CDR3 terminus; the germline J gene supplies the remainder. The gene calls are TRBV1 and TRBJ2-7; D remains unclear. This CDR3 has 13 amino acids. Germline CDR1 is NSQYPW and CDR2 is LRSPGD (reference sequence). Trimming removed 0 bases from V and 3 bases from J, with 6 bases in between. The CDR3 DNA, read in part, is TGCACCTGCAGTGCAGATCGACTCTAT. It translates to CTCSADRLY. The full CDR3 protein is CTCSADRLYEQYF.

Worth noting for this clone: Genes and germline are mouse. The CDR3 end lies 4 residues beyond the end of the read and is filled in from the germline J gene. The chain carries TRBV19 and TRBJ2-7, with TRBD2 matching over 9 bases. This CDR3 has 15 residues. Germline V gene data show CDR1 as FNHDT and CDR2 as SITEND (reference sequence). The V segment lost 5 bases and the J segment 0 bases; nucleotides outside the gene matches: 6. CDR3 DNA, as far as it was read: TGTGCCAGCAGCCCTGGGGGGGACAGCTCCTAT. It translates to CASSPGGDSSY. The whole CDR3 sequence reads CASSPGGDSSYEQYF.

This clone was found a few times. Gene names denote mouse genes. The CDR3 end is not reached by the read, which stops 4 residues before it; the germline J gene fills it in. The chain uses TRBV13-1 and TRBJ2-3; no clear D. Germline V gene data show CDR1 as NSHNY and CDR2 as SYGAGN. V was shortened by 1 base and J by 0 bases, with 15 bases between the two germline ends. The CDR3 is 17 amino acids. The part of the CDR3 DNA that was read is TGTGCCAGCAGTGATTTTATGGGTGTGGGTAGTGCAGAA. Protein product: CASSDFMGVGSAE. In full, the CDR3 is CASSDFMGVGSAETLYF.

In this sample, this clone turned up a few times. Genes here carry mouse names. The read stops 4 residues short of the end of the CDR3; the missing end is completed from the germline J gene. The chain joins TRBV13-1 to TRBJ2-1; 7 nucleotides agree with TRBD2. V shed 2 bases, J shed 3 bases, and the junction held 5 bases outside the gene matches. CDR1 and CDR2 (germline): NSHNY, SYGAGN. The CDR3 covers 15 residues. The CDR3 is CASSDKLGSYAEQFF. The sequenced part of the CDR3 DNA is TGTGCCAGCAGTGACAAACTGGGGTCCTATGCT.

Notes on this clone: Gene names are the mouse ones. The read terminates 4 residues before the CDR3 end, so the remaining end is supplied by the germline J gene. This sequence joins TRBV1 and TRBJ2-1, with D possibly matching TRBD1 (5 bases). CDR1 NSQYPW and CDR2 LRSPGD come from the germline V gene (reference sequence). The length of the CDR3 is 14 residues. Trimming took 3 bases from V and 5 from J, leaving 11 bases between them. The CDR3 DNA, read in part, is TGCACCTGCAGTGCGGAGGGGATGGATGCT. It is translated as CTCSAEGMDA. The CDR3 in its entirety is CTCSAEGMDAEQFF.